This TCR beta chain originates from a study of T cell repertoires in cytomegalovirus infection. TCRdb re-derived calls from the reads in MiXCR, one entry per CDR3 protein. The sample shows around 750,000 distinct CDR3 sequences, about 33% of them seen only once. This clonotype was seen a few times. The antigen is undetermined. Trimming took off 3 bases at V and 8 bases at J, with 10 bases between the two ends. CDR1 SEHNR and CDR2 FQNEAQ come from the germline V gene (reference sequence). This CDR3 has 12 amino acids. The TCR sequence derives from a human donor in good health (CMV status not recorded). Some clones in this sample may be carry-over from other donors' samples. The source was cultured CD8+ T cells from PBMCs, collected from culture after CMV antigen stimulation. The chain combines TRBV7-9 with TRBJ1-2; tentative D call: TRBD1 (5 bases). This CDR3 reads CASSFRGEGYTF. For the CDR3, the DNA is TGTGCCAGCAGCTTTAGGGGTGAGGGCTACACCTTC. Filled out from reference TRBV7-9 and TRBJ1-2, the complete variable domain reads DTGVSQNPRHKITKRGQNVTFRCDPISEHNRLYWYRQTLGQGPEFLTYFQNEAQLEKSRLLSDRFSAERPKGSFSTLEIQRTEQGDSAMYLCASSFRGEGYTFGSGTRLTVV.